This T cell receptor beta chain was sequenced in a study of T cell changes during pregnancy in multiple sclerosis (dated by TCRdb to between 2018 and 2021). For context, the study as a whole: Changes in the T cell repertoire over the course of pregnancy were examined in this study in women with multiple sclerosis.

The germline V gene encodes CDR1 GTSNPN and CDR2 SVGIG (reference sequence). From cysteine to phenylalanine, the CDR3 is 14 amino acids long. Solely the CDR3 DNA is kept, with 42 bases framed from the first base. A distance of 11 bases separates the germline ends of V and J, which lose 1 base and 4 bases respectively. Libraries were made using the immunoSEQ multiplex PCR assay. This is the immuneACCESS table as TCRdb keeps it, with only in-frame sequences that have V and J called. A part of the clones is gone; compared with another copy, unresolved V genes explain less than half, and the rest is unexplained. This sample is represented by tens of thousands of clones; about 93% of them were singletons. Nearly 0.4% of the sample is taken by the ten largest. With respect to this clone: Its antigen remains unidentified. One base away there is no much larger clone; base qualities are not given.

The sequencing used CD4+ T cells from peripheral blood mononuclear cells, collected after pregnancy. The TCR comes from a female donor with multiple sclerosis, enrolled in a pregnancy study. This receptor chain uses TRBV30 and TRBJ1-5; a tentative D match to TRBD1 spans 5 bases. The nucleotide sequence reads TGTGCCTGGAGTGGGAGGGGTTGGAATCAGCCCCAGCATTTT. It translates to CAWSGRGWNQPQHF.